This entry lists 8 T cell receptor beta chains sequenced from one sample in a study of T cells after yellow fever vaccination. TCRdb re-analysed the 5' RACE reads in MiXCR, keeping a single row per CDR3 protein. The repertoire has more than 200,000 distinct CDR3 sequences, around 3.5% of them found once; the top ten carry under 20%. Sample: PBMCs, taken 15 days after the yellow fever booster vaccination. These receptors were obtained from a man younger than 35 who received the YFV17D yellow fever vaccine.

There are many counts of this clonotype. The rearrangement links TRBV6-5 to TRBJ2-2; D gene ambiguous. The CDR3 loop spans 13 amino acids. Trimming shortened V by 6 bases and J by 5 bases, and 10 bases separated the two germline ends. CDR1 and CDR2 from the germline V gene are MNHEY and SVGAGI. CDR3 amino acids: CASRSSGTGELFF. CDR3 coding DNA: TGTGCCAGCAGGAGTAGTGGGACCGGGGAGCTGTTTTTT.

This clonotype came up many times. The DNA for the CDR3 is TGTGCCAGCAGCTCCCCGGGACTAGCACAAGAGACCCAGTACTTC. Translating it yields CASSSPGLAQETQYF. The chain is built from TRBV5-4 and TRBJ2-5; 9 bases match TRBD2. Germline V gene data show CDR1 as SGHNT and CDR2 as YYREEE (reference sequence). Losses at the gene ends were 3 bases for V and 2 bases for J; bases not matched to a gene: 5. The CDR3 has 15 amino acids.

This clonotype came up many times. The rearrangement links TRBV11-2 to TRBJ2-2; no clear D. The V end lost 0 bases, the J end lost 2 bases, and 10 bases lay between the germline ends. The CDR3 contains 16 residues. CDR1 is SGHAT, CDR2 FQNNGV, per germline. The CDR3 coding sequence is TGTGCCAGCAGCTTAGAAGGGCACCTTAACACCGGGGAGCTGTTTTTT. Amino acid sequence: CASSLEGHLNTGELFF.

This clonotype was counted ten times or more. This chain connects TRBV5-1 to TRBJ2-2; no firm D call. This CDR3 is built from 15 residues. Between the trimmed V and J ends, which lost 1 base and 4 bases, there was a span of 11 bases. Germline V gives CDR1 SGHRS, CDR2 YFSETQ. CDR3: CASSLLWESTGELFF. The CDR3 nucleotides are TGCGCCAGCAGCTTGCTCTGGGAATCCACCGGGGAGCTGTTTTTT.

This clonotype has ten or more counts. V and J are TRBV27 and TRBJ1-5; TRBD1 matches at 7 bases. The CDR3 loop spans 16 amino acids. Germline CDR1 reads MNHEY; CDR2 reads SMNVEV (reference sequence). The ends lost 4 bases at V and 10 bases at J; junction bases unmatched: 16. The CDR3 DNA reads as TGTGCCAGCAGTTCCCTGGGGACAGACCCGTGGGCCCCCCAGCATTTT. Amino acid sequence: CASSSLGTDPWAPQHF.

The table lists this clonotype with many counts. This chain links TRBV5-1 with TRBJ2-3; D is undetermined. The germline V gene has CDR1 SGHRS and CDR2 YFSETQ. CDR3 length: 13 residues. V dropped 1 base and J dropped 6 bases, with 9 bases sitting between them. CDR3 protein: CASSLQAGDTQYF. DNA for the CDR3: TGCGCCAGCAGCTTGCAGGCCGGCGATACGCAGTATTTT.

This clonotype was counted ten times or more. V is TRBV27 and J is TRBJ2-2, with a possible D match to TRBD1 (6 bases). The germline CDR1 and CDR2 sequences are MNHEY and SMNVEV (reference sequence). V was trimmed by 7 bases and J by 4 bases, leaving 19 bases between them. This CDR3 has 16 residues. The CDR3: CASKNLYRAGTGELFF. CDR3 bases: TGTGCCAGCAAGAACCTCTACAGGGCGGGCACCGGGGAGCTGTTTTTT.

This clonotype occurred many times. The chain employs TRBV21-1 and TRBJ1-4. TRBV21-1 represents a pseudogene. This CDR3 region has 16 residues. The CDR3 DNA follows: TGTGCCAGCAGCAAAGAACAATACGGAGCTAATGAAAAACTGTTTTTT. It encodes CASSKEQYGANEKLFF.